The source of this TCR beta chain is a study of cytomegalovirus exposure and HLA in healthy donors. The CDR3 contains 14 residues. Trimming removed 4 bases from V and 6 bases from J; junction bases left unmatched: 2. Germline-derived CDR1 and CDR2 are SGHAT and FQNNGV. The study, taken as a whole, reports: In an earlier analysis, in some 600 donors, most V segments appeared productive either ~87% or ~30% of the time.

Details on this clone: What it recognizes is unknown.

PCR was performed using 60 Vbeta and 13 Jbeta primers. Clones were sequenced by immunoSEQ multiplex PCR, and TCRdb holds only the in-frame ones, with some missing. This table has 95,000 to 100,000 clones, approximately 85% appearing once. The chain joins TRBV11-2 to TRBJ1-4; 10 nucleotides line up with TRBD1. What was sequenced was PBMCs. The receptor was isolated from a man aged 25 to 45 in good health and CMV-seronegative. CDR3 bases: TGTGCCAGCAGCTCCGGGACAGGGGATGAAAAACTGTTTTTT. Translated, it gives CASSSGTGDEKLFF.